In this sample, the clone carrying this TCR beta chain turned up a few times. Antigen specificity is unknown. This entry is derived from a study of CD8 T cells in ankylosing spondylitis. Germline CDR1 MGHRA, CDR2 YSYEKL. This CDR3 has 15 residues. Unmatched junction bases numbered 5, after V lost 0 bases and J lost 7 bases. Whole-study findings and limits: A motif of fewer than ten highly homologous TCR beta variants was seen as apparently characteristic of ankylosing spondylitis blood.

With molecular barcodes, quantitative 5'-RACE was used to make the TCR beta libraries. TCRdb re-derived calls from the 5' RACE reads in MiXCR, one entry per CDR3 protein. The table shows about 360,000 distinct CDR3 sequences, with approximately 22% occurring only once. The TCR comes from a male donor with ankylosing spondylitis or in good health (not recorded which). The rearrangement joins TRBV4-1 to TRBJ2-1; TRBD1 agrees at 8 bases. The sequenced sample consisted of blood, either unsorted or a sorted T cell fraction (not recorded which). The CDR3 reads CASSQDRQGLNEQFF. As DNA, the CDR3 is TGCGCCAGCAGCCAAGATCGACAGGGGCTTAATGAGCAGTTCTTC.